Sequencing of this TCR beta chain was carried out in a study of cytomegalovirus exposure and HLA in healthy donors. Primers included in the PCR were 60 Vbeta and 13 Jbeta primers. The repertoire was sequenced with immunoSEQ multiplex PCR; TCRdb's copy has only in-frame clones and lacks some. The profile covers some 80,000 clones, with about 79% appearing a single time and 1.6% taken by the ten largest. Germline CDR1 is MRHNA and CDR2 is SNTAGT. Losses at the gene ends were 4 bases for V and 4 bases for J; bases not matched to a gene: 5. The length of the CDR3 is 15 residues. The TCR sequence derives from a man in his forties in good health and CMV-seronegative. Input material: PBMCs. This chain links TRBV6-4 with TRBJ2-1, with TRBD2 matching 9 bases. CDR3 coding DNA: TGTGCCAGCAGTGCCGGCGGGAGGGGATACAATGAGCAGTTCTTC. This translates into CASSAGGRGYNEQFF.